This T cell receptor beta chain was obtained from a study of regulatory T cells in long-lasting Graves disease. HTBI primers from iRepertoire and Arm-PCR of CDR3 regions yielded the TCR beta libraries. MiXCR, run by TCRdb on the multiplex PCR reads, gives a single entry per CDR3 protein. The sample has around 400,000 distinct CDR3 sequences, 15% seen once. This clonotype was picked up many times. What it binds is unknown. Whole-study findings and limits: Persistent patients shared more public clonotypes (roughly 3,000) than newly diagnosed patients (around 910).

Time point described: newly diagnosed GD, antithyroid drugs for less than 3 months. PBMCs provided the RNA from which the TCR library was made. Staff took about 9.8 milliliters of peripheral blood and put it into EDTA tubes. Germline-derived CDR1 and CDR2 are SGHNT and YENEEA. The trim removed 5 bases at V and 6 bases at J, leaving 6 bases unmatched. The CDR3 loop spans 14 amino acids. These same records also appear under a second study, on T cells in Graves' hyperthyroidism and ophthalmopathy.

The source is a middle-aged woman with Graves disease. The sequences come from peripheral blood mononuclear cells (PBMCs), collected at new diagnosis, from a patient treated with antithyroid drugs. This rearrangement joins TRBV11-3 to TRBJ2-1; 8 bases agree with TRBD2. The CDR3 DNA is TGTGCCAGCAGCAAGCGGGAGATGGGCAATGAGCAGTTCTTC. Its protein product is CASSKREMGNEQFF.